This T cell receptor (beta chain) comes out of a study of blood T cell repertoires in COVID-19. The overall study: COVID-19 samples, acute and convalescent, were from the United States, Italy and Spain.

This CDR3 is built from 14 residues. Germline loops: CDR1 DFQATT, CDR2 SNEGSKA (reference sequence). The V gene lost 3 bases and the J gene lost 10 bases, with 18 bases spanning the gap. Original processing notes: Reference gene primers were amplified, and this amplification served to estimate nucleated cell counts. Clones were read by immunoSEQ multiplex PCR, and TCRdb kept only the in-frame ones, dropping some. V, J and clone size were drawn from that table, and D and trimming were deduced from the DNA. The sample comprises fewer than 200,000 clones, roughly 85% of which are singletons, and 4.4% rests with the top ten. Ages ranged from 18 to 89 years, with residence in approximately 25 US areas. Cohort assignment relied on participant-reported clinical history.

This chain links TRBV20-1 with TRBJ1-4; TRBD1 might be the D (5 bases). This receptor was identified in a woman in her 50s who had recovered from COVID-19. The sequencing input was PBMCs or T cells enriched from blood (not recorded which). CDR3 residues: CSASRPGQGGKLFF. The CDR3 nucleotides read TGCAGTGCTAGTCGGCCGGGGCAGGGAGGAAAACTGTTTTTT.